This TCR beta chain was captured by sequencing in a study of blood T cell repertoires in COVID-19. Generated by immunoSEQ multiplex PCR, the TCRdb table keeps only in-frame clones and is missing some. The data show about 320,000 clones, roughly 85% seen once. This TCR was recovered from a human donor in a cohort sampled during active COVID-19. Material: peripheral blood.

The CDR3, as DNA: TGTGCCAGCTCACCACGGGGCGATGGCAATCAGCCCCAGCATTTT. This sequence encodes CASSPRGDGNQPQHF. This chain links TRBV18 with TRBJ1-5, with D maybe TRBD1 (5 bases). This CDR3 contains 15 residues. V was cut by 1 base and J by 2 bases, with 9 bases left in between. Per the germline V gene, CDR1 is KGHSH and CDR2 is LQKENI. Together with reference TRBV18 and TRBJ1-5, the CDR3 gives the full variable domain: NAGVMQNPRHLVRRRGQEARLRCSPMKGHSHVYWYRQLPEEGLKFMVYLQKENIIDESGMPKERFSAEFPKEGPSILRIQQVVRGDSAAYFCASSPRGDGNQPQHFGDGTRLSIL.